Reported below is one T cell receptor (beta chain). Per the germline V gene, CDR1 is MNHNS and CDR2 is SASEGT. Trimming took 3 bases from V and 2 from J; bases not matched to a gene: 5. This CDR3 contains 15 residues. The method was immunoSEQ multiplex PCR; TCRdb's version includes in-frame clones alone and lacks a portion of them. The sample lists roughly 200,000 clones; around 88% were seen once. This record comes from a study of blood T cell repertoires in COVID-19. On the study more broadly: Some COVID-19 samples were acute and others convalescent; all came from the United States, Italy and Spain. The analysed material was cDNA or gDNA that came from T cells, B-cell-depleted T cells, or PBMCs.

The sample taken for sequencing was peripheral blood. The chain uses TRBV6-1 and TRBJ2-3; the match to TRBD1 covers 7 bases. This clonotype was sampled from a man aged 40-49 years with active or convalescent COVID-19. The CDR3 DNA reads as TGTGCCAGCAGTGAGTCAACAGGGGCCACAGATACGCAGTATTTT. This sequence encodes CASSESTGATDTQYF.